The clone carrying this T cell receptor (beta chain) was counted ten times or more. Its antigen is unidentified. Germline V gene data show CDR1 as MNHEY and CDR2 as SVGAGI. The J segment lost 10 bases and the V segment lost 4 bases, leaving 13 bases of the junction unmatched. The CDR3 length is 16 residues. This specimen belongs to a study of regulatory T cells in long-lasting Graves disease. Findings and caveats of the study: Newly diagnosed Graves' patients exceeded persistent ones in TCR diversity.

Time point of the sample: newly diagnosed GD, antithyroid drugs for less than 3 months. Extracted PBMC RNA gave rise to the TCR library. iRepertoire HTBI primers and Arm-PCR of CDR3 regions built TCR beta libraries. How the authors handled the data: Identification across samples found 62 TRBV and 12 to 15 TRBJ segments. TCRdb passed the multiplex PCR reads through MiXCR, listing each CDR3 protein once. V and J calls and clone size were set by TCRdb, not the authors. The data show 250,000 or so distinct CDR3 sequences, about 17% seen once. In addition, the sample was reused for a study of T cells in Graves' hyperthyroidism and ophthalmopathy. Turning to that study: During a first-round RT-PCR of the TCR CDR3, the HTBI primer set was used.

The chain uses TRBV6-5 and TRBJ1-6, with TRBD1 identical over 7 bases. This sequence was found in a woman aged 25 to 39 with Graves disease. This specimen consisted of peripheral blood mononuclear cells (PBMCs), obtained at new diagnosis, from a patient treated with antithyroid drugs. The CDR3: CASSFINRGTGSPLHF. The DNA of the CDR3 is TGTGCCAGCAGTTTTATCAACAGGGGAACTGGGTCACCCCTCCACTTT.